This T cell receptor (beta chain) emerged from a study of T cells in localized non-small cell lung cancer (dated by TCRdb to the early 2020s). As for the study more broadly: T cell repertoires of a few hundred early-stage NSCLC patients were analyzed, with tumors being compared against uninvolved tumor-adjacent lungs. The cohort comprised 236 treatment-naïve NSCLC patients with resected, localized lung tumors. NSCLC patients had a mean age of approximately 66 years, and more than 120 were male and over 85 female. General study outcomes and caveats: Higher T cell density in blood was associated with longer overall survival, whereas higher clonality in adjacent lung was associated with shorter survival. Uninvolved tumor-adjacent lung showed the highest T cell clonality, higher than tumor, which suggests more focused antigenic responses in the adjacent lung. Because of the exploratory design, TCR variables were selected using unadjusted p-values without false-discovery rate correction. Of the top 100 tumor clones, a median of roughly 57 were detected in paired uninvolved adjacent lung; some 28 were also among that lung's top 100. Because multi-region sequencing of the tumors was not done, intratumor heterogeneity could not be ruled out.

The immunoSEQ Assay was used to sequence TCR beta CDR3 regions from DNA. The authors' pipeline ran thus. T cell density was computed as TCR beta template counts normalized to usable DNA estimated by amplifying housekeeping genes. Richness was estimated using the preseqR package, with extrapolation to 400,000 templates for PBMC samples and to 120,000 templates for tissue samples. Clonality was defined by subtracting Pielou's evenness from one. Differential abundance testing on productive amino-acid clonotypes, with a minimum total count of 5 and an alpha of 0.1, was used to identify tissue-enriched TCRs. Repertoire overlap between compartments was quantified with the Jaccard Index and Morisita Overlap Index. TCR beta CDR3s were clustered by GLIPH together with public tetramer-defined viral CDR3s, and at least three viral sequences plus V-gene enrichment were required for viral motifs. The clones in this table, taken by TCRdb from immuneACCESS, are in-frame only. Not every clone is retained; where verified, under half of the shortfall comes from an unresolved V gene, and the cause of the rest is unknown. Clone size and the V and J calls come from that table; the DNA yielded D and trimming. For this sample there are about 3,200 clones; about 29% appear just once. Of the sample, 12% falls within the top ten clones.

Points on this clone: Its target antigen remains unknown. The record has no base qualities; no much larger clone is one base away.

Uninvolved adjacent lung was sampled at least 2 cm away from the tumor margin, and two independent pathologists confirmed that the tissue had no atypia. At diagnosis, tumor, uninvolved tumor-adjacent lung and peripheral blood were collected and then preserved as a mix of FFPE and fresh-frozen material. The CDR3 contains 15 residues, cysteine and phenylalanine counted. Left in the record is the CDR3 DNA by itself, 45 bases read in frame from the first base. V sheds 0 bases and J sheds 0 bases, leaving 8 bases between their ends. Looking up the germline V gene yields CDR1 SGHDN and CDR2 FVKESK. This receptor was identified in a woman aged 35-70 years with stage I lung adenocarcinoma. This material consisted of normal lung tissue next to the tumor, taken before any cancer treatment. The chain links TRBV14 with TRBJ1-1, with TRBD1 as a weak D call on 5 bases. The nucleotide sequence is TGTGCCAGCAGCCAAGATTGGGGGATGAACACTGAAGCTTTCTTT. This sequence encodes CASSQDWGMNTEAFF.